This TCR beta chain was sequenced in a study of blood T cell repertoires in COVID-19. V dropped 3 bases and J dropped 3 bases, with 11 bases sitting between them. Germline V CDR1 and CDR2: ENHRY, SYGVKD. This CDR3 region has 14 residues. Residents of 24 US areas, aged roughly 18 to 89 years, made up the participants. Clones were sequenced by immunoSEQ multiplex PCR, and TCRdb holds only the in-frame ones, with some missing. The sample includes about 250,000 clones, just under 90% seen only once; the top ten take 3.5% to 4%. The chain employs TRBV10-3 and TRBJ1-1; D remains ambiguous. The source of this sequence is a woman aged 30 to 39 with acute COVID-19. Sequenced: PBMCs or T cells enriched from blood (not recorded which). CDR3 DNA: TGTGCCATCAGTGAATCGGGAACCGACACTGAAGCTTTCTTT. Its protein is CAISESGTDTEAFF.